The next 19 T cell receptor beta chains were all read from a single sample in a study of T cell responses to AZD1222 COVID-19 vaccine. Only in-frame clones appear in the TCRdb table, and some are missing; sequencing was by immunoSEQ multiplex PCR. The table has about 91,000 clones, approximately 90% seen once. The sequencing here drew on peripheral blood, taken 28 days after the second AZD1222 dose. All receptors come from an adult who received the AZD1222 COVID-19 vaccine.

This rearrangement joins TRBV5-1 to TRBJ1-4; TRBD1 is a possible D gene (5 bases). Germline CDR1 and CDR2: SGHRS and YFSETQ. The V and J ends lost 0 bases and 8 bases respectively, with 14 bases between them. CDR3 length: 15 amino acids. The CDR3 DNA reads as TGCGCCAGCAGCTTGGTAGGGGATCGGTGGGAAAAACTGTTTTTT. This encodes CASSLVGDRWEKLFF. Full variable domain (remainder filled in from reference TRBV5-1 and TRBJ1-4): KAGVTQTPRYLIKTRGQQVTLSCSPISGHRSVSWYQQTPGQGLQFLFEYFSETQRNKGNFPGRFSGRQFSNSRSEMNVSTLELGDSALYLCASSLVGDRWEKLFFGSGTQLSVL.

This CDR3 is CATSRRPDKDFYNEQFF. The DNA for the CDR3 is TGTGCCACCAGCAGGAGGCCAGATAAGGACTTCTACAATGAGCAGTTCTTC. This chain uses TRBV15 with TRBJ2-1; D may be TRBD2 (5 bases). Trimming took 3 bases from V and 3 from J, leaving 18 bases between them. Germline V gene data show CDR1 as LNHNV and CDR2 as YYDKDF (reference sequence). The CDR3 runs 17 residues.

V usage is TRBV28 and J usage is TRBJ1-2, with 10 bases fitting TRBD1. V trimming: 4 bases; J trimming: 5 bases; junction bases outside the gene matches: 7. Germline V CDR1 and CDR2: MDHEN, SYDVKM. The CDR3 is 15 amino acids. The CDR3 nucleotides read TGTGCCAGCAGTTCCCCGACAGGGGGCGCGTATGGCTACACCTTC. Its translation is CASSSPTGGAYGYTF.

As regards this clone: A read error may produce the germline difference seen at one junction end. The CDR3 bases are TGTGCCAGCAGGGAAGACAAGCCCCTTTATGGCTACACCTTC. Translating it yields CASREDKPLYGYTF. The chain carries TRBV6-1 and TRBJ1-2; D is unresolved. In germline, CDR1 is MNHNS, CDR2 SASEGT. The length of the CDR3 is 14 residues.

The chain employs TRBV29-1 and TRBJ1-2; D perhaps matches TRBD1 (5 bases). V was pared by 4 bases and J by 2 bases, with 11 bases between. The CDR3 contains 13 residues. Germline CDR1 is SQVTM and CDR2 is ANQGSEA. The CDR3 nucleotides read TGCAGCGTTGTGCCAGGGCGAAACTATGGCTACACCTTC. Translation: CSVVPGRNYGYTF. The complete variable domain, with remaining parts taken from reference TRBV29-1 and TRBJ1-2, reads SAVISQKPSRDICQRGTSLTIQCQVDSQVTMMFWYRQQPGQSLTLIATANQGSEATYESGFVIDKFPISRPNLTFSTLTVSNMSPEDSSIYLCSVVPGRNYGYTFGSGTRLTVV.

The V call is TRBV6-2 or TRBV6-3, the J call TRBJ2-2, with a possible D match to TRBD1 (5 bases). The CDR3 contains 13 residues. Trimming shortened V by 6 bases and J by 9 bases, and 14 bases separated the two germline ends. Germline V gene sequence: CDR1 MNHEY, CDR2 SVGEGT. CDR3 sequence: CASSPGQGWELFF. The CDR3 DNA is TGTGCCAGCAGCCCCGGTCAGGGCTGGGAGCTGTTTTTT.

The rearrangement uses TRBV6-5 and TRBJ1-2, with TRBD1 matching over 7 bases. The CDR3 totals 14 residues. CDR1 and CDR2 from the germline V gene are MNHEY and SVGAGI. V lost 7 bases and J lost 3; bases outside the gene matches: 8. The CDR3 spells CASTRQGGDYGYTF. For the CDR3, the DNA is TGTGCCAGCACCCGACAGGGAGGCGACTATGGCTACACCTTC.

The chain couples TRBV28 to TRBJ2-1, with D perhaps TRBD1 or TRBD2 (5 bases each). Germline V CDR1 and CDR2: MDHEN, SYDVKM. Deletions cut 4 bases from V and 0 bases from J, with 19 bases between. The CDR3 has 18 residues. CDR3 nucleotide sequence: TGTGCCAGCAGTTACCTCCGGGACCTCATAACCTCCTACAATGAGCAGTTCTTC. As protein: CASSYLRDLITSYNEQFF.

Only one count was recorded for this clone. The genes are TRBV7-3 and TRBJ2-6, with no clear D. CDR3 length: 13 residues. Germline CDR1 is SGHTA and CDR2 is FQGTGA. V shed 2 bases and J shed 4 bases, with 3 bases lying between them. CDR3 in DNA: TGTGCCAGCAGCTTAGCCGGGGCCAACGTCCTGACTTTC. Translating gives CASSLAGANVLTF. The full variable domain, its missing parts supplied by reference TRBV7-3 and TRBJ2-6, is GAGVSQTPSNKVTEKGKYVELRCDPISGHTALYWYRQSLGQGPEFLIYFQGTGAADDSGLPNDRFFAVRPEGSVSTLKIQRTERGDSAVYLCASSLAGANVLTFGAGSRLTVL.

The genes are TRBV10-3 and TRBJ2-5; TRBD1 is a possible D gene (5 bases). This CDR3 region has 14 residues. V dropped 2 bases and J dropped 3 bases, with 10 bases sitting between them. CDR1 is ENHRY, CDR2 SYGVKD, per germline. CDR3 bases: TGTGCCATCAGTGAGAGAGCAGGGAAAGAGACCCAGTACTTC. Its translation is CAISERAGKETQYF.

This chain joins TRBV4-1 and TRBJ2-7; 9 bases match TRBD1. V shed 1 base, J shed 2 bases, and the junction held 3 bases outside the gene matches. CDR1 and CDR2 (germline): MGHRA, YSYEKL. This CDR3 region has 15 residues. The CDR3 is CASSQAQGAPYEQYF. CDR3 nucleotide sequence: TGCGCCAGCAGCCAAGCACAGGGGGCGCCCTACGAGCAGTACTTC.

J is TRBJ2-4 and V is TRBV19; D uncertain. Trimming cost V 6 bases and J 5 bases, with 11 bases left between them. CDR1 and CDR2 from the germline V gene are LNHDA and SQIVND (reference sequence). This CDR3 contains 13 residues. The CDR3 bases are TGTGCCAGTAGGCCCAACAAACAAAACATTCAGTACTTC. Protein sequence: CASRPNKQNIQYF.

The chain uses TRBV7-6 and TRBJ1-4; 10 bases map to TRBD1. This CDR3 is 17 amino acids long. V shed 5 bases, J shed 0 bases, and the junction held 6 bases outside the gene matches. Per germline, CDR1 SGHVS and CDR2 FNYEAQ. The CDR3 protein is CASSLRQGASTNEKLFF. The CDR3 bases are TGTGCCAGCAGCCTAAGACAGGGGGCCTCAACTAATGAAAAACTGTTTTTT.

V gene TRBV6-1 combines with J gene TRBJ1-1; weak D call: TRBD1 (6 bases). The CDR3 totals 15 residues. Trimming shortened V by 1 base and J by 5 bases, and 14 bases separated the two germline ends. Germline V lookup: CDR1 MNHNS, CDR2 SASEGT. CDR3 sequence reads: CASSEGIPGQTEAFF. The CDR3 region has the DNA TGTGCCAGCAGTGAAGGGATTCCCGGACAGACTGAAGCTTTCTTT.

This clone was detected only a few times. V and J are TRBV4-1 and TRBJ2-2, with D possibly TRBD2 on 6 matching bases. This CDR3 spans 14 amino acids. V dropped 6 bases and J dropped 3 bases, with 11 bases sitting between them. The germline CDR1 and CDR2 sequences are MGHRA and YSYEKL. The CDR3 is CASRSGLYTGELFF. In DNA, the CDR3 is TGCGCCAGCAGATCGGGACTGTACACCGGGGAGCTGTTTTTT.

The V and J genes are TRBV6-6 and TRBJ1-1; tentative D call: TRBD1 (5 bases). The CDR3 extends over 15 amino acids. CDR1 and CDR2 from the germline V gene are MNHNY and SVGAGI (reference sequence). The V gene lost 3 bases and the J gene lost 0 bases, with 11 bases spanning the gap. CDR3 residues: CASSYGGGMNTEAFF. The CDR3 bases are TGTGCCAGCAGTTATGGGGGAGGGATGAACACTGAAGCTTTCTTT.

The genes are TRBV7-2 and TRBJ1-2; D ambiguous. The CDR3 runs to 14 residues. Germline-derived CDR1 and CDR2 are SGHTA and FQGNSA. The V end lost 5 bases, the J end lost 2 bases, and 12 bases lay between the germline ends. CDR3 residues: CASSPRTANYGYTF. CDR3 coding DNA: TGTGCCAGCAGCCCCAGGACGGCAAACTATGGCTACACCTTC.

This clone was observed once. This chain connects TRBV12-3 or TRBV12-4 to TRBJ1-2; 7 bases line up with TRBD1. The trim removed 6 bases at V and 8 bases at J, leaving 9 bases unmatched. This CDR3 contains 13 residues. The CDR3 spells CASSQDRIHGYTF. The DNA of the CDR3 is TGTGCCAGCAGCCAGGACAGGATCCACGGCTACACCTTC.

The rearrangement joins TRBV7-8 to TRBJ1-5; TRBD1 matches 12 bases. The J segment lost 2 bases and the V segment lost 1 base, leaving 3 bases of the junction unmatched. Germline V gene data show CDR1 as SGHVS and CDR2 as FQNEAQ. This CDR3 is 17 amino acids long. This CDR3 is CASSLDGTGGGNQPQHF. The CDR3, as DNA: TGTGCCAGCAGCTTAGATGGGACAGGGGGCGGCAATCAGCCCCAGCATTTT.